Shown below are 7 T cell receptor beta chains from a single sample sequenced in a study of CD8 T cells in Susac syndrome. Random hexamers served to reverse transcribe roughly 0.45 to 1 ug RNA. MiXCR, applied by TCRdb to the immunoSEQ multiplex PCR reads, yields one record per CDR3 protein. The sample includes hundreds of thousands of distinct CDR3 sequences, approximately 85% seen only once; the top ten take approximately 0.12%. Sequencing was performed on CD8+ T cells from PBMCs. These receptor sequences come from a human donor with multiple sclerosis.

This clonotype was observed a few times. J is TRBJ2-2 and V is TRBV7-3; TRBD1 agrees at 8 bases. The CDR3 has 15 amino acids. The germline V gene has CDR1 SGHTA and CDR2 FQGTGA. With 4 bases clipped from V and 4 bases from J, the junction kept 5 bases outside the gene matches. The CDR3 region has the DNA TGTGCCAGCAGCTCGGACAGGGACTCCACCGGGGAGCTGTTTTTT. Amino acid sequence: CASSSDRDSTGELFF.

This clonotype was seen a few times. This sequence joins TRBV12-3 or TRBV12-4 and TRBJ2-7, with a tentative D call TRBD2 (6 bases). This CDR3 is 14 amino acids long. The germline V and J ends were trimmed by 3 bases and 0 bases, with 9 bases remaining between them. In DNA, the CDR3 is TGTGCCAGCAGTTTCCGCGGGGCCTCCTACGAGCAGTACTTC. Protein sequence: CASSFRGASYEQYF.

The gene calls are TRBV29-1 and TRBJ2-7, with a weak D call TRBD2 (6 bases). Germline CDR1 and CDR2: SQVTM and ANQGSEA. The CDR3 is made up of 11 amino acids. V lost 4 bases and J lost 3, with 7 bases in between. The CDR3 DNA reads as TGCAGCGTTGGGGGGGTCTACGAGCAGTACTTC. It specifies CSVGGVYEQYF.

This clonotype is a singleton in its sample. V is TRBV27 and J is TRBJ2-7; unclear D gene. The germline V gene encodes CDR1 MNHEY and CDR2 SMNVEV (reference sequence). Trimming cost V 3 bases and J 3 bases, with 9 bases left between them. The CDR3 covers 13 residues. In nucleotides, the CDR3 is TGTGCCAGCAGTTTTTCCGCAAACTACGAGCAGTACTTC. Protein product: CASSFSANYEQYF.

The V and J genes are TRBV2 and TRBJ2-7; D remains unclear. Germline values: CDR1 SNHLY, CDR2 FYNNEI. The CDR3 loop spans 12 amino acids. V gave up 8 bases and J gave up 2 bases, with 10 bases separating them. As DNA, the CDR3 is TGTGCCAGCGGGAACAGAGCCTACGAGCAGTACTTC. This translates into CASGNRAYEQYF.

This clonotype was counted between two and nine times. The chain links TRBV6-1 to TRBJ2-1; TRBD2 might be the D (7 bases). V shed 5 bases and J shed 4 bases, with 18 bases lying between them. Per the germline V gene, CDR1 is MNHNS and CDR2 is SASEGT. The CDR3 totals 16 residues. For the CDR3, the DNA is TGTGCCAGCAGTAGATTGAGGGGGGGTCAGTACAATGAGCAGTTCTTC. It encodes CASSRLRGGQYNEQFF.

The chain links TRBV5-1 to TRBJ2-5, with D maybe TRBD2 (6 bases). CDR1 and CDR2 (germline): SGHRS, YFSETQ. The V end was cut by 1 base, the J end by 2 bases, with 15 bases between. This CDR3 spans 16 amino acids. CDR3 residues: CASSLRTGELQETQYF. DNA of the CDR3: TGCGCCAGCAGCTTGAGAACGGGGGAACTGCAAGAGACCCAGTACTTC.